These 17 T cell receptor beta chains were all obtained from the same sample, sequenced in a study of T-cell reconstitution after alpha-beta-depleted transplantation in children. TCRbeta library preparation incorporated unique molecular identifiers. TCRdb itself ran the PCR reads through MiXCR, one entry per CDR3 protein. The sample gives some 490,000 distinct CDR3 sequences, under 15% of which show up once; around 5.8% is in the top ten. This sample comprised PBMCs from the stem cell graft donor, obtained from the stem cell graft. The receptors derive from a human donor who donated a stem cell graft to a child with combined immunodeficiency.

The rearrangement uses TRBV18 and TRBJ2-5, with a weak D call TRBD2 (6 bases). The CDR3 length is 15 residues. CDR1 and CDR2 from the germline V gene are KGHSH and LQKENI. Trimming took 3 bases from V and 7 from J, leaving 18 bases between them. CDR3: CASSPTRQFGGTQYF. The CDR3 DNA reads TGTGCCAGCTCACCGACCAGACAGTTCGGGGGGACCCAGTACTTC. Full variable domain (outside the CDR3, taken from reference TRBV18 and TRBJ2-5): NAGVMQNPRHLVRRRGQEARLRCSPMKGHSHVYWYRQLPEEGLKFMVYLQKENIIDESGMPKERFSAEFPKEGPSILRIQQVVRGDSAAYFCASSPTRQFGGTQYFGPGTRLLVL.

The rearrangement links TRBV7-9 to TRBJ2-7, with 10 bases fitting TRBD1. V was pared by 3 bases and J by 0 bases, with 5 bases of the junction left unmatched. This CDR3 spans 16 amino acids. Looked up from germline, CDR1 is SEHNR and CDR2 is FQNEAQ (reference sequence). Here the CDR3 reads CASSLTGGRHSYEQYF. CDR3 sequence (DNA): TGTGCCAGCAGCTTGACAGGGGGCCGACACTCCTACGAGCAGTACTTC.

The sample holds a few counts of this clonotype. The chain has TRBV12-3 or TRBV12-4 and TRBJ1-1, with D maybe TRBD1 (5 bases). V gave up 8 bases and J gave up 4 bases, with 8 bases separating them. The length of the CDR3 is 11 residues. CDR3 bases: TGTGCCAGCGGGGGGGGCACTGAAGCTTTCTTT. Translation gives CASGGGTEAFF.

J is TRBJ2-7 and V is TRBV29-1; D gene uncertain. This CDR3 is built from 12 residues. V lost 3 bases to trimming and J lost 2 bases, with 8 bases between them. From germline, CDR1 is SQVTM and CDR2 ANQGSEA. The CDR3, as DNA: TGCAGCGTTGAGACCGTCCCCTACGAGCAGTACTTC. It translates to CSVETVPYEQYF.

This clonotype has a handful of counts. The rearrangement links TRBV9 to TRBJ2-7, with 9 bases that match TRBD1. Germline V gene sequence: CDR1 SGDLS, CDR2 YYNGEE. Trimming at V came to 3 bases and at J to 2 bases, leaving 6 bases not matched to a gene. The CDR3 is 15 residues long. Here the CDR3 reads CASSDGTGTPYEQYF. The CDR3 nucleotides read TGTGCCAGCAGCGACGGGACAGGGACCCCCTACGAGCAGTACTTC.

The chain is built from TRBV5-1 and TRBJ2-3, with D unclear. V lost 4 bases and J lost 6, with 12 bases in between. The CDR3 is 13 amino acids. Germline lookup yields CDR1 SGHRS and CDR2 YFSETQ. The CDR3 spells CASSVVQVDTQYF. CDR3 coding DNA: TGCGCCAGCAGCGTGGTCCAGGTGGATACGCAGTATTTT.

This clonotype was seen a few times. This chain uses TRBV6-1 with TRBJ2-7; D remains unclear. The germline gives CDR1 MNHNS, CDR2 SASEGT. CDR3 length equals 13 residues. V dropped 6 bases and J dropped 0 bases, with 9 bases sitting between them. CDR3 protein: CASSQAGSYEQYF. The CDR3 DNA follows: TGTGCCAGCAGCCAAGCAGGCTCCTACGAGCAGTACTTC.

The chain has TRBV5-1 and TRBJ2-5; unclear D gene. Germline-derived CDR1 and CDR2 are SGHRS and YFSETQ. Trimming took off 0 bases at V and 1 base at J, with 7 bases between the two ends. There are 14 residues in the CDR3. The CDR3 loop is CASSLAQSQETQYF. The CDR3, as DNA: TGCGCCAGCAGCTTGGCACAATCCCAAGAGACCCAGTACTTC.

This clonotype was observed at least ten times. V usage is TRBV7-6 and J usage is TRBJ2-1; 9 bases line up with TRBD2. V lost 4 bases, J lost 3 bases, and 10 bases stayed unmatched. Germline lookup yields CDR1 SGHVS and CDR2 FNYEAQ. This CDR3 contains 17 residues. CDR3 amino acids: CASSSKASGAIYNEQFF. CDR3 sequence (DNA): TGTGCCAGCAGCTCAAAAGCTAGCGGGGCTATCTACAATGAGCAGTTCTTC.

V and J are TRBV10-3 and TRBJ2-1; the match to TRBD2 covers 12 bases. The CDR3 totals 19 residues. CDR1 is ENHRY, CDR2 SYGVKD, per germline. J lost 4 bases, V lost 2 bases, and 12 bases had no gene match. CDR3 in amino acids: CAISEPSPLAGGGYNEQFF. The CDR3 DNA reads TGTGCCATCAGTGAGCCCTCACCTCTAGCGGGAGGGGGGTACAATGAGCAGTTCTTC.

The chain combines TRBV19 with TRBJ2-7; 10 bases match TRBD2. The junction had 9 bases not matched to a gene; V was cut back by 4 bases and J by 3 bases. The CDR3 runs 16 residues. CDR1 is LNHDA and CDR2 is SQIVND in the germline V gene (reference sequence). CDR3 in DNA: TGTGCCAGTAGTACATCTCGACTAGCGGGTTTCTACGAGCAGTACTTC. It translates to CASSTSRLAGFYEQYF.

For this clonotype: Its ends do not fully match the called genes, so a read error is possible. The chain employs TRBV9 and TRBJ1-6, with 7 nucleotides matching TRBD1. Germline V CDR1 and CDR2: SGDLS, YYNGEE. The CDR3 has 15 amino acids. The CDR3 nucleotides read TGTGCCAGCAGCGCTTGGGGACAGTTTAATTCACCCCTCCGCTTT. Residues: CASSAWGQFNSPLRF.

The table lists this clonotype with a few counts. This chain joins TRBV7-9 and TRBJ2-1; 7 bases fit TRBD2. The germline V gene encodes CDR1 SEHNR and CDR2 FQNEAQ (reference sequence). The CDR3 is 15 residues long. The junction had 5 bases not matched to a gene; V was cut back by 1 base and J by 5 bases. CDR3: CASSLEAAGHNEQFF. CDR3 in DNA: TGTGCCAGCAGCTTAGAGGCAGCGGGACACAATGAGCAGTTCTTC.

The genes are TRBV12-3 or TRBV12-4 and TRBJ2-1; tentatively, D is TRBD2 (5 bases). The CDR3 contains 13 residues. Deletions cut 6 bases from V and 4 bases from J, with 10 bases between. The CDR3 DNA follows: TGTGCCAGCAGGCGGACTGAGTACAATGAGCAGTTCTTC. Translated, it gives CASRRTEYNEQFF.

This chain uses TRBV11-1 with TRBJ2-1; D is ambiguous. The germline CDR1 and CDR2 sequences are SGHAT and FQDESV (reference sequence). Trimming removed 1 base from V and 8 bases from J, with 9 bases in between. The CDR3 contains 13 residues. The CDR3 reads CASSLVGSHEQFF. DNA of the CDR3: TGTGCCAGCAGCTTAGTTGGTTCCCATGAGCAGTTCTTC.

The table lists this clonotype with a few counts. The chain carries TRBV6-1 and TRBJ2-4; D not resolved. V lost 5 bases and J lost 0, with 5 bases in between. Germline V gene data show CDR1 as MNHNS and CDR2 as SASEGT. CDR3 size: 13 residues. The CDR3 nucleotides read TGTGCCAGCAGTCCGATAGCCAAAAACATTCAGTACTTC. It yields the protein CASSPIAKNIQYF.

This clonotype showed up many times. CDR3 DNA: TGCAGTGCTAGAGTCCCCCGGGGAGCGAACCAAGAGACCCAGTACTTC. As protein: CSARVPRGANQETQYF. V is TRBV20-1 and J is TRBJ2-5, with D perhaps matching TRBD2 (5 bases). Germline loops: CDR1 DFQATT, CDR2 SNEGSKA (reference sequence). V was pared by 1 base and J by 0 bases, with 15 bases between. CDR3 length equals 16 residues.